Detailed here is one T cell receptor (beta chain). Reverse transcription of about 0.5 to 1 ug RNA was carried out with random hexamers. One entry per CDR3 protein, called by TCRdb with MiXCR from the immunoSEQ multiplex PCR reads. The sample carries under 200,000 distinct CDR3 sequences, approximately 94% recorded once. CDR3 length: 15 residues. V dropped 4 bases and J dropped 8 bases, with 23 bases sitting between them. Germline-derived CDR1 and CDR2 are SQVTM and ANQGSEA. The sample is drawn from a study of CD8 T cells in Susac syndrome. This chain connects TRBV29-1 to TRBJ1-2; maybe TRBD1 (6 bases). The receptor comes from a human donor with Susac syndrome. The sequenced sample consisted of CD4+ T cells from PBMCs. The CDR3 sequence: CSVGSGRGVENGYTF. The CDR3 DNA reads TGCAGCGTTGGAAGTGGCAGGGGAGTCGAGAACGGCTACACCTTC. Together with reference TRBV29-1 and TRBJ1-2, the CDR3 gives the full variable domain: SAVISQKPSRDICQRGTSLTIQCQVDSQVTMMFWYRQQPGQSLTLIATANQGSEATYESGFVIDKFPISRPNLTFSTLTVSNMSPEDSSIYLCSVGSGRGVENGYTFGSGTRLTVV.